This T cell receptor beta chain was profiled in a study of post-analysis software for immune sequencing data. About the study: As for disease course, relapsing-remitting, secondary progressive and progressive-relapsing multiple sclerosis were all included. Broader study findings: Versus controls, multiple sclerosis patients showed significantly lower diversity (normalized Chao1). Controls had lower frequencies than patients of 4 or 5 TRBV segments, which included TRBV5-6, TRBV5-1 and TRBV20-1.

V shed 6 bases and J 3 bases; nucleotides not matched to a gene: 9. This CDR3 comprises 15 residues. CDR1 is MNHEY and CDR2 is SVGAGI in the germline V gene. Regarding this clonotype: Its antigen remains unidentified.

Sequencing libraries made from TCR beta cDNA carried unique molecular identifiers. Some 500,000 cDNA molecules were obtained per 1 to 10 million input T cells. TCRdb analysed the PCR reads with MiXCR anew, one entry per CDR3 protein. The sample holds hundreds of thousands of distinct CDR3 sequences; roughly two fifths are singletons and the top ten take more than 1.5%. The TCR was taken from a girl between 10 and 17 years old with multiple sclerosis. The V gene is TRBV6-5, the J gene TRBJ2-5, with 8 bases that match TRBD1. The source material was blood. As DNA, the CDR3 is TGTGCCAGCAGGAACCCGACAGGGGAGAAAGAGACCCAGTACTTC. Its translation: CASRNPTGEKETQYF.